This entry lists 2 T cell receptor beta chains sequenced from one sample in a study of cytomegalovirus exposure and HLA in healthy donors. Primers included in the PCR were 60 Vbeta and 13 Jbeta primers. Produced via immunoSEQ multiplex PCR; TCRdb's table is partial and in-frame only. This table has about 190,000 clones, about three quarters appearing once. The sample comprised PBMCs. These receptor sequences come from a woman in her 30s in good health and CMV-seropositive.

The chain recombines TRBV28 with TRBJ1-4; D gene ambiguous. The CDR3 covers 15 residues. Trimming shortened V by 8 bases and J by 3 bases, and 16 bases separated the two germline ends. Germline V CDR1 and CDR2: MDHEN, SYDVKM. The CDR3: CASLKRIGANEKLFF. CDR3 DNA sequence: TGTGCCAGCTTAAAAAGGATAGGAGCTAATGAAAAACTGTTTTTT.

The chain couples TRBV7-3 to TRBJ2-5, with 8 bases that match TRBD2. V was clipped by 8 bases and J by 5 bases; unmatched bases: 7. The CDR3 contains 13 residues. From germline, CDR1 is SGHTA and CDR2 FQGTGA. The CDR3 DNA is TGTGCCAGCGGGCGGGGGGTAGGGGAGACCCAGTACTTC. Its translation is CASGRGVGETQYF.